This TCR beta chain derives from a study of CXCR3-negative and CXCR3-positive naive CD8 T cells (dated by TCRdb to about 2019). Study-wide context: Approximately 130 million TRB reads were obtained in total, roughly 1.5 +/- 0.3 million reads per library. The diversity and physicochemical repertoire analyses included more than ten donors pooled from two independent experiments. TRBV-TRBJ cluster analysis included naive subsets from about 5 donors and memory cells from 3 donors. The paper as a whole reports these results and caveats: Repertoire diversity was comparably high in both naive subsets but much lower in memory CD8+ T cells. Freshly isolated PBMCs were used for most assays because CXCR3 expression partially decreased after cryopreservation. Within the same donor, TRBV-TRBJ usage looked similar between naive CXCR3-negative and CXCR3-positive cells, but memory cells had distinct patterns. Compared with CXCR3-negative naive cells, CXCR3-positive naive cells had TRB CDR3s with higher hydrophobicity (lower Kidera factor 4), lower energy, and higher strength and volume indices. Because surface CD5, which is linked to self-reactivity in mice, was comparable between the naive subsets, TCR interaction strength was also inferred from TRB CDR3 physicochemical properties.

Of note for this clonotype: The antigen this receptor binds is unknown.

From the cysteine through the phenylalanine, the CDR3 covers 14 amino acids. No DNA is recorded. According to the germline V gene (reference sequence), CDR1 reads DFQATT and CDR2 reads SNEGSKA. The run used a NextSeq 550. The Human TCR Profiling Kit (MiLaboratory) was used to make UMI-labeled 5' RACE TRB cDNA libraries. cDNA synthesis used the entire amount of extracted RNA, and PCR amplification then used the entire amount of cDNA produced. Libraries were prepared in parallel with an identical number of PCR cycles. Concerning the study's data processing: With a requirement of at least two reads per UMI, MIGEC and MiXCR extracted about 50,000 +/- 10,000 unique UMI-labeled TRB cDNA molecules per library. On average, around 40,000 +/- 10,000 functional in-frame TRB CDR3 nucleotide clonotypes lacking stop codons were found per library. After each sample was downsampled to 5000 UMI-labeled TRB molecules, VDJtools was used to calculate diversity metrics such as normalized Shannon-Wiener and Chao1. VDJtools computed clonotype-size-weighted physicochemical properties of the central five CDR3 residues: interaction energy, strength, volume and Kidera factor 4. The reads went through TCRdb reprocessing, and each CDR3 protein sequence gets one entry with no DNA. TCRdb's processing, not the study's, gives the V and J calls here. This specimen's table enumerates about 62,000 distinct CDR3 sequences. About 4.6% of the sample is held by the ten biggest clonotypes.

Each CD8+ T cell subset was flow-sorted in triplicate, with some 300,000 cells per subset placed directly into RLT lysis buffer. To keep memory contaminants out, a stringent definition of naive CD8+ T cells was applied: CD45RO-CCR7+CD27+CD95-. Using standard density gradient centrifugation, peripheral blood mononuclear cells were isolated from buffy coats. A FACSAria III was used to flow-sort naive CXCR3-negative and CXCR3-positive CD8+ T cells. Total RNA was extracted from sorted cells with an RNeasy Mini Kit. This receptor was taken from a human donor in good health. Some clones in this sample may be carry-over from other donors' samples. Material for sequencing was naive CXCR3- CD8+ T cells from blood. The label giving this sample's cell subset or site can be read as: CD45RO-CCR7+CD27+CD95- naive CD8+ T cells lacking CXCR3 (TNR3-). Recombination joined TRBV20-1 with TRBJ2-7; lacking DNA, the TRBD1 call made by TCRdb goes unchecked. The CDR3: CSAWIQGNLYEQYF.